Listed below are T cell receptor beta chains from one sample, sequenced in a study of blood T cell repertoires in COVID-19. The table came from immunoSEQ multiplex PCR; TCRdb's copy has only in-frame clones and leaves some out. The sample comprises tens of thousands of clones, around 87% of which are singletons, and roughly 15% rests with the top ten. What was sequenced was peripheral blood. Receptors were obtained from a human donor in a cohort sampled during active COVID-19. Each CDR3 is given with its conserved first and last residue. Fields, in order: J gene, clone size, CDR3 length, V gene, D gene, CDR3 DNA, CDR3 protein. D genes are given only for firm matches. Clone size is given for some rows only: seen once, a few or many times, or a class if the clone is expanded.

J gene: TRBJ2-6
clone size: .
CDR3 length: 18
V gene: TRBV4-2
D gene: .
CDR3 DNA: TGTGCCAGCAGCCTCGGGGAAACCGAAAGTGGTGGGGCCAACGTCCTGACTTTC
CDR3 protein: CASSLGETESGGANVLTF

J gene: TRBJ2-1
clone size: once
CDR3 length: 16
V gene: TRBV28
D gene: .
CDR3 DNA: TGTGCCAGCAGCCAACCTCCAGGGGCTTGGTCCAATGAGCAGTTCTTC
CDR3 protein: CASSQPPGAWSNEQFF

J gene: TRBJ2-7
clone size: .
CDR3 length: 13
V gene: TRBV12-3/TRBV12-4
D gene: .
CDR3 DNA: TGTGCCAGCAGTTCCGGGAGTGTGTACGAGCAGTACTTC
CDR3 protein: CASSSGSVYEQYF

J gene: TRBJ2-7
clone size: few
CDR3 length: 15
V gene: TRBV18
D gene: .
CDR3 DNA: TGTGCCAGCTCACCACCACGGCAGGGGTCTTTCGAGCAGTACTTC
CDR3 protein: CASSPPRQGSFEQYF

J gene: TRBJ2-5
clone size: .
CDR3 length: 16
V gene: TRBV25-1
D gene: TRBD1
CDR3 DNA: TGTGCCAGCAGTGACGGGACAGCTCCTTTGTGGGAGACCCAGTACTTC
CDR3 protein: CASSDGTAPLWETQYF

J gene: TRBJ2-1
clone size: few
CDR3 length: 15
V gene: TRBV28
D gene: TRBD2
CDR3 DNA: TGTGCCAGCAGTTCGGGACTAGCGGGAGCCAATGAGCAGTTCTTC
CDR3 protein: CASSSGLAGANEQFF

J gene: TRBJ1-3
clone size: .
CDR3 length: 15
V gene: TRBV5-6
D gene: .
CDR3 DNA: TGTGCCAGCAGCCGGGGTCTGGTCTCTGGAAACACCATATATTTT
CDR3 protein: CASSRGLVSGNTIYF

J gene: TRBJ2-1
clone size: once
CDR3 length: 15
V gene: TRBV2
D gene: TRBD2
CDR3 DNA: TGTGCCAGCAGGTCGGGGAGCGGGGGTTCCAATGAGCAGTTCTTC
CDR3 protein: CASRSGSGGSNEQFF

J gene: TRBJ2-7
clone size: .
CDR3 length: 13
V gene: TRBV19
D gene: TRBD1
CDR3 DNA: TGTGCCAGTAGTAGGACAGGCTCCTACGAGCAGTACTTC
CDR3 protein: CASSRTGSYEQYF

J gene: TRBJ1-2
clone size: .
CDR3 length: 13
V gene: TRBV2
D gene: .
CDR3 DNA: TGTGCCAGCAGTGACGGGGTTAACTATGGCTACACCTTC
CDR3 protein: CASSDGVNYGYTF

J gene: TRBJ1-3
clone size: .
CDR3 length: 14
V gene: TRBV28
D gene: TRBD1
CDR3 DNA: TGTGCCAGCAGTTCAGGACAGGGCAGAAACACCATATATTTT
CDR3 protein: CASSSGQGRNTIYF

J gene: TRBJ2-2
clone size: once
CDR3 length: 14
V gene: TRBV14
D gene: .
CDR3 DNA: TGTGCCAGCAGCCCTAATCAGGGGACCGGGGAGCTGTTTTTT
CDR3 protein: CASSPNQGTGELFF

J gene: TRBJ1-1
clone size: .
CDR3 length: 14
V gene: TRBV30
D gene: TRBD1
CDR3 DNA: TGTGCCTGGAGTACTAACAGGGGGAGGACTGAAGCTTTCTTT
CDR3 protein: CAWSTNRGRTEAFF

J gene: TRBJ2-7
clone size: few
CDR3 length: 15
V gene: TRBV7-9
D gene: TRBD1
CDR3 DNA: TGTGCCAGCAGCTTAGGACAGGGACAACATTACGAGCAGTACTTC
CDR3 protein: CASSLGQGQHYEQYF

J gene: TRBJ1-2
clone size: .
CDR3 length: 16
V gene: TRBV5-1
D gene: .
CDR3 DNA: TGCGCCAGCAGCTTGGGGGCCCAAAGTTTTAACTATGGCTACACCTTC
CDR3 protein: CASSLGAQSFNYGYTF

J gene: TRBJ1-2
clone size: .
CDR3 length: 14
V gene: TRBV6-5
D gene: .
CDR3 DNA: TGTGCCAGCAGCCCCGACGGGACTAACTATGGCTACACCTTC
CDR3 protein: CASSPDGTNYGYTF

J gene: TRBJ2-7
clone size: .
CDR3 length: 12
V gene: TRBV6-5
D gene: TRBD1
CDR3 DNA: TGTGCCAGCAAAAAGGGACAGGGCGAGCAGTACTTC
CDR3 protein: CASKKGQGEQYF

J gene: TRBJ2-6
clone size: many
CDR3 length: 16
V gene: TRBV10-3
D gene: .
CDR3 DNA: TGTGCCATCCCAGGCGATCCCAGGACTGGGGCCAACGTCCTGACTTTC
CDR3 protein: CAIPGDPRTGANVLTF

J gene: TRBJ2-6
clone size: .
CDR3 length: 16
V gene: TRBV5-6
D gene: .
CDR3 DNA: TGTGCCAGCAGCTCGGAGGGGGGGACTGGGGCCAACGTCCTGACTTTC
CDR3 protein: CASSSEGGTGANVLTF

J gene: TRBJ2-1
clone size: .
CDR3 length: 13
V gene: TRBV7-2
D gene: .
CDR3 DNA: TGTGCCAGCAGCTTACGGCGGGGCGATGAGCAGTTCTTC
CDR3 protein: CASSLRRGDEQFF

J gene: TRBJ1-1
clone size: .
CDR3 length: 15
V gene: TRBV21-1
D gene: .
CDR3 DNA: TGTGCCAGCAGCAAAGAGGGCCAGGGTGGGACTGAAGCTTTCTTT
CDR3 protein: CASSKEGQGGTEAFF

J gene: TRBJ2-1
clone size: .
CDR3 length: 17
V gene: TRBV19
D gene: TRBD2
CDR3 DNA: TGTAATCCTAGAGAACGGGCTAGCGGGAGGGGCTACAATGAGCAGTTCTTC
CDR3 protein: CNPRERASGRGYNEQFF

J gene: TRBJ1-2
clone size: .
CDR3 length: 13
V gene: TRBV19
D gene: .
CDR3 DNA: TGTGCCAGTAGCCCTCGGGTGCACTATGGCTACACCTTC
CDR3 protein: CASSPRVHYGYTF

J gene: TRBJ1-3
clone size: .
CDR3 length: 15
V gene: TRBV4-3
D gene: TRBD1
CDR3 DNA: TGCGCCAGCAGCCAAGGCCGGGACAGGGTAAACACCATATATTTT
CDR3 protein: CASSQGRDRVNTIYF

J gene: TRBJ2-3
clone size: .
CDR3 length: 14
V gene: TRBV9
D gene: .
CDR3 DNA: TGTGCCAGCAGCGTAGGCGGGAGCACAGATACGCAGTATTTT
CDR3 protein: CASSVGGSTDTQYF

J gene: TRBJ2-7
clone size: .
CDR3 length: 16
V gene: TRBV3-1/TRBV3-2
D gene: TRBD1
CDR3 DNA: TGTGCCAGCAGCCAAGGGGCGGGACAGGGGGCCTACGAGCAGTACTTC
CDR3 protein: CASSQGAGQGAYEQYF

J gene: TRBJ1-1
clone size: .
CDR3 length: 14
V gene: TRBV30
D gene: .
CDR3 DNA: TGTGCCTGGATACGGCTCCCGGGGAGCACTGAAGCTTTCTTT
CDR3 protein: CAWIRLPGSTEAFF

J gene: TRBJ1-2
clone size: .
CDR3 length: 15
V gene: TRBV5-6
D gene: TRBD1
CDR3 DNA: TGTGCCAGCAGCTCAAGCGGACAGGGAGGGTATGGCTACACCTTC
CDR3 protein: CASSSSGQGGYGYTF

J gene: TRBJ1-2
clone size: .
CDR3 length: 13
V gene: TRBV12-5
D gene: .
CDR3 DNA: TGTGCTAGTGGTTTTCACACTAACTATGGCTACACCTTC
CDR3 protein: CASGFHTNYGYTF

J gene: TRBJ2-7
clone size: few
CDR3 length: 14
V gene: TRBV3-1/TRBV3-2
D gene: .
CDR3 DNA: TGTGCCAGCAGCCAAGGATCAGTTTCCTACGAGCAGTACTTC
CDR3 protein: CASSQGSVSYEQYF

J gene: TRBJ2-5
clone size: .
CDR3 length: 13
V gene: TRBV30
D gene: .
CDR3 DNA: TGTGCCTGGAGTGTACGTAGTTTAGAGACCCAGTACTTC
CDR3 protein: CAWSVRSLETQYF

J gene: TRBJ1-4
clone size: .
CDR3 length: 15
V gene: TRBV28
D gene: .
CDR3 DNA: TGTGCCAGCAGTACACAGGCGGAAACTAATGAAAAACTGTTTTTT
CDR3 protein: CASSTQAETNEKLFF

J gene: TRBJ2-1
clone size: .
CDR3 length: 15
V gene: TRBV7-6
D gene: TRBD1
CDR3 DNA: TGTGCCAGCAGCTTAGCGAGGACAGGGAACAATGAGCAGTTCTTC
CDR3 protein: CASSLARTGNNEQFF

J gene: TRBJ1-1
clone size: .
CDR3 length: 19
V gene: TRBV2
D gene: .
CDR3 DNA: TGTGCCAGCAGGCCCTCCCCGGCGCGGCAGGGCCCAATGAACACTGAAGCTTTCTTT
CDR3 protein: CASRPSPARQGPMNTEAFF

J gene: TRBJ2-1
clone size: once
CDR3 length: 16
V gene: TRBV7-9
D gene: TRBD1
CDR3 DNA: TGTGCCAGCAGCCCGTCCCGACAGGGGGCGTTCGATGAGCAGTTCTTC
CDR3 protein: CASSPSRQGAFDEQFF

J gene: TRBJ1-4
clone size: .
CDR3 length: 12
V gene: TRBV2
D gene: .
CDR3 DNA: TGTGCCAGCGGAATCGGGGATGAAAAACTGTTTTTT
CDR3 protein: CASGIGDEKLFF

J gene: TRBJ1-3
clone size: once
CDR3 length: 13
V gene: TRBV12-3/TRBV12-4
D gene: TRBD1
CDR3 DNA: TGTGCCAGCAGTTACGGACAGGGGGTCACCATATATTTT
CDR3 protein: CASSYGQGVTIYF

J gene: TRBJ2-7
clone size: .
CDR3 length: 13
V gene: TRBV28
D gene: .
CDR3 DNA: TGTGCCAGCAGCTCCGGGAAGGTCTACGAGCAGTACTTC
CDR3 protein: CASSSGKVYEQYF

J gene: TRBJ2-7
clone size: .
CDR3 length: 13
V gene: TRBV7-2
D gene: TRBD1
CDR3 DNA: TGTGCCAGCAGCGAGCAACAGGGGAACGAGCAGTACTTC
CDR3 protein: CASSEQQGNEQYF

J gene: TRBJ1-1
clone size: .
CDR3 length: 12
V gene: TRBV21-1
D gene: .
CDR3 DNA: TGTGCCAGCAGCAAAGCGCGGGCGCCGGCTTTCTTT
CDR3 protein: CASSKARAPAFF

J gene: TRBJ1-2
clone size: .
CDR3 length: 13
V gene: TRBV15
D gene: TRBD1
CDR3 DNA: TGTGCCACCAGCAGAGGGGACAGCTATGGCTACACCTTC
CDR3 protein: CATSRGDSYGYTF

J gene: TRBJ1-2
clone size: .
CDR3 length: 14
V gene: TRBV6-4
D gene: .
CDR3 DNA: TGTGCCAGCAGCCCGGGACTTTGGAACTATGGCTACACCTTC
CDR3 protein: CASSPGLWNYGYTF

J gene: TRBJ2-1
clone size: .
CDR3 length: 18
V gene: TRBV9
D gene: .
CDR3 DNA: TGTGCCAGCAGCCCAACCATCGTCGGTCGGGGAGAATACAATGAGCAGTTCTTC
CDR3 protein: CASSPTIVGRGEYNEQFF

J gene: TRBJ2-7
clone size: .
CDR3 length: 15
V gene: TRBV4-3
D gene: .
CDR3 DNA: TGCGCCAGCAGCCAGACCCCGGACAGCTCCTACGAGCAGTACTTC
CDR3 protein: CASSQTPDSSYEQYF

J gene: TRBJ1-1
clone size: once
CDR3 length: 11
V gene: TRBV29-1
D gene: .
CDR3 DNA: TGCAGCGCAATATCCGGGAGAGAAGCTTTCTTT
CDR3 protein: CSAISGREAFF

J gene: TRBJ2-3
clone size: .
CDR3 length: 14
V gene: TRBV9
D gene: .
CDR3 DNA: TGTGCCAGCAGCGTACGGCAGGGCACAGATACGCAGTATTTT
CDR3 protein: CASSVRQGTDTQYF

J gene: TRBJ2-3
clone size: .
CDR3 length: 14
V gene: TRBV2
D gene: .
CDR3 DNA: TGTGCCAGCAGTGAGAGCGGTAACACAGATACGCAGTATTTT
CDR3 protein: CASSESGNTDTQYF

J gene: TRBJ1-1
clone size: .
CDR3 length: 17
V gene: TRBV19
D gene: .
CDR3 DNA: TGTGCCAGTAGTACCCCCCGCAGGGACGGAGGGGACACTGAAGCTTTCTTT
CDR3 protein: CASSTPRRDGGDTEAFF

J gene: TRBJ1-5
clone size: .
CDR3 length: 15
V gene: TRBV6-2/TRBV6-3
D gene: TRBD1
CDR3 DNA: TGTGCCAGCAGTTTCTCCGGGACAGGGAGTCAGCCCCAGCATTTT
CDR3 protein: CASSFSGTGSQPQHF

J gene: TRBJ2-3
clone size: .
CDR3 length: 14
V gene: TRBV27
D gene: .
CDR3 DNA: TGTGCCAGCAGTCAACAGGGTCCCCCAGATACGCAGTATTTT
CDR3 protein: CASSQQGPPDTQYF

J gene: TRBJ2-7
clone size: .
CDR3 length: 13
V gene: TRBV7-6
D gene: TRBD2
CDR3 DNA: TGTGCCAGCAGCCCAAGCGGGAGCAACGAGCAGTACTTC
CDR3 protein: CASSPSGSNEQYF

J gene: TRBJ1-1
clone size: .
CDR3 length: 15
V gene: TRBV7-9
D gene: .
CDR3 DNA: TGTGCCAGCAGCTTAGTAGCCAGGGAGGGCACTGAAGCTTTCTTT
CDR3 protein: CASSLVAREGTEAFF